Listed below are T cell receptor beta chains from one sample, sequenced in a study of cytomegalovirus exposure and HLA in healthy donors. Produced via immunoSEQ multiplex PCR; TCRdb's table is partial and in-frame only. The sample yields about 140,000 clones, around two thirds seen once. The sequenced sample was PBMCs. These receptor sequences come from a male donor in good health and CMV-seronegative. Both conserved end residues are part of each CDR3. A D gene is named only where the DNA matches it firmly. Only some rows state a clone size, as once, few, many or a class for expanded clones.

CDR3: CATQGASTTEAFF; DNA: TGTGCCACACAGGGAGCGTCCACCACTGAAGCTTTCTTT; size: .; V: TRBV7-9; D: .; J: TRBJ1-1
CDR3: CASSPLGQRTDTQYF; DNA: TGTGCCAGCAGCCCCCTGGGACAACGCACAGATACGCAGTATTTT; size: .; V: TRBV7-2; D: .; J: TRBJ2-3
CDR3: CAWSLTSIRTDTQYF; DNA: TGTGCCTGGAGTTTAACTAGCATTCGGACAGATACGCAGTATTTT; size: .; V: TRBV30; D: .; J: TRBJ2-3
CDR3: CASSTGNTIYF; DNA: TGTGCCAGCAGCACAGGAAACACCATATATTTT; size: .; V: TRBV7-2; D: .; J: TRBJ1-3
CDR3: CASSYRSLALEQFF; DNA: TGTGCCAGCAGTTACAGGTCGTTAGCTCTTGAGCAGTTCTTC; size: .; V: TRBV6-5; D: .; J: TRBJ2-1
CDR3: CASSLGREQYF; DNA: TGTGCCAGCAGCTTAGGGCGCGAGCAGTACTTC; size: .; V: TRBV13; D: .; J: TRBJ2-7
CDR3: CASSGFRELSNQPQHF; DNA: TGTGCCAGCAGTGGTTTCAGGGAATTAAGCAATCAGCCCCAGCATTTT; size: .; V: TRBV25-1; D: .; J: TRBJ1-5
CDR3: CASSTGLADTNEQFF; DNA: TGTGCCAGCAGCACCGGACTAGCGGATACCAATGAGCAGTTCTTC; size: .; V: TRBV7-7; D: TRBD2; J: TRBJ2-1
CDR3: CASSGRDSYEQYF; DNA: TGTGCCAGCAGTGGTCGCGACAGTTACGAGCAGTACTTC; size: .; V: TRBV2; D: .; J: TRBJ2-7
CDR3: CASSSGQYTDTQYF; DNA: TGTGCCAGCAGTTCTGGACAGTACACAGATACGCAGTATTTT; size: .; V: TRBV28; D: .; J: TRBJ2-3
CDR3: CASSLLGGGYTF; DNA: TGTGCCAGCAGCCTGTTGGGGGGTGGCTACACCTTC; size: .; V: TRBV9; D: .; J: TRBJ1-2
CDR3: CASSVGGPASGNTIYF; DNA: TGTGCCAGCAGCGTCGGAGGACCAGCCTCTGGAAACACCATATATTTT; size: .; V: TRBV7-2; D: .; J: TRBJ1-3
CDR3: CASGSGGSSVAFF; DNA: TGTGCCAGCGGATCAGGGGGCTCGTCCGTAGCTTTCTTT; size: .; V: TRBV6-4; D: TRBD1; J: TRBJ1-1
CDR3: CASSVPPETQYF; DNA: TGTGCCAGTAGTGTCCCTCCGGAGACCCAGTACTTC; size: .; V: TRBV19; D: .; J: TRBJ2-5
CDR3: CASSSRTGGAGEGLNTEAFF; DNA: TGTGCCAGCAGCTCCCGGACAGGGGGCGCGGGGGAGGGTTTGAACACTGAAGCTTTCTTT; size: .; V: TRBV13; D: TRBD1; J: TRBJ1-1
CDR3: CASSDRTRQGEEETQYF; DNA: TGTGCCAGCAGTGACCGAACTCGACAGGGGGAGGAGGAGACCCAGTACTTC; size: once; V: TRBV6-4; D: TRBD1; J: TRBJ2-5
CDR3: CASSLVQGWYEQYF; DNA: TGTGCCAGCAGCTTAGTACAGGGGTGGTACGAGCAGTACTTC; size: few; V: TRBV7-8; D: TRBD1; J: TRBJ2-7
CDR3: CASRLLFGGAYGYTF; DNA: TGTGCCAGCAGACTCCTTTTCGGGGGAGCCTATGGCTACACCTTC; size: .; V: TRBV28; D: .; J: TRBJ1-2
CDR3: CASTPSQGAISEQYF; DNA: TGTGCCAGTACCCCAAGCCAGGGGGCTATTTCCGAGCAGTACTTC; size: .; V: TRBV19; D: TRBD1; J: TRBJ2-7
CDR3: CASSLRVADRGRENTEAFF; DNA: TGCGCCAGCAGCTTGCGGGTGGCGGACAGGGGTCGGGAGAACACTGAAGCTTTCTTT; size: .; V: TRBV5-1; D: TRBD1; J: TRBJ1-1
CDR3: CASSLQGQHTEAFF; DNA: TGTGCCAGCAGCCTTCAGGGGCAACACACTGAAGCTTTCTTT; size: once; V: TRBV7-3; D: .; J: TRBJ1-1
CDR3: CASSRAGNDYTF; DNA: TGTGCCAGCAGCCGAGCGGGGAATGACTACACCTTC; size: .; V: TRBV13; D: .; J: TRBJ1-2
CDR3: CASSYQTENYGYTF; DNA: TGTGCCAGCAGCTACCAGACAGAGAACTATGGCTACACCTTC; size: .; V: TRBV5-8; D: .; J: TRBJ1-2
CDR3: CASSPGQPLSILNTGELFF; DNA: TGTGCCAGTAGTCCGGGACAACCTCTCTCCATCTTGAACACCGGGGAGCTGTTTTTT; size: once; V: TRBV19; D: .; J: TRBJ2-2
CDR3: CASSFGGATDTQYF; DNA: TGTGCCAGCAGTTTCGGCGGGGCTACAGATACGCAGTATTTT; size: .; V: TRBV28; D: .; J: TRBJ2-3
CDR3: CASSLGQQPYGYTF; DNA: TGTGCCAGCAGTTTAGGACAGCAACCCTATGGCTACACCTTC; size: once; V: TRBV28; D: .; J: TRBJ1-2
CDR3: CASSIFVGLAPDTQYF; DNA: TGTGCCAGTAGTATTTTCGTGGGACTAGCCCCAGATACGCAGTATTTT; size: .; V: TRBV19; D: TRBD2; J: TRBJ2-3
CDR3: CAWSVRDEQFF; DNA: TGTGCCTGGAGTGTACGGGATGAGCAGTTCTTC; size: .; V: TRBV30; D: .; J: TRBJ2-1
CDR3: CASSEAWGLYGYTF; DNA: TGTGCCAGCAGTGAAGCGTGGGGGCTCTATGGCTACACCTTC; size: .; V: TRBV6-1; D: .; J: TRBJ1-2
CDR3: CASSLGIPAFYEQYF; DNA: TGTGCCAGCAGTTTGGGCATTCCCGCTTTCTACGAGCAGTACTTC; size: .; V: TRBV27; D: .; J: TRBJ2-7
CDR3: CASSFDRLSSYEQYF; DNA: TGTGCCAGCAGCTTCGACAGGCTGAGCTCCTACGAGCAGTACTTC; size: .; V: TRBV5-8; D: .; J: TRBJ2-7
CDR3: CASSRYRGSLLNEQYF; DNA: TGTGCCAGCAGCAGGTACAGGGGTTCTCTTCTCAACGAGCAGTACTTC; size: .; V: TRBV11-1; D: TRBD1; J: TRBJ2-7
CDR3: CATSRRGDYSNQPQHF; DNA: TGTGCCACCAGCAGGCGCGGGGACTATAGCAATCAGCCCCAGCATTTT; size: few; V: TRBV15; D: .; J: TRBJ1-5
CDR3: CASRPRDRESYGYTF; DNA: TGTGCCAGTAGACCTCGGGACAGGGAAAGCTATGGCTACACCTTC; size: .; V: TRBV19; D: TRBD1; J: TRBJ1-2
CDR3: CASSFLGQAEGYTF; DNA: TGTGCCAGCAGCTTCCTGGGACAGGCAGAAGGCTACACCTTC; size: .; V: TRBV7-2; D: TRBD1; J: TRBJ1-2
CDR3: CASSTNSGTGGRYEQYF; DNA: TGTGCCAGCAGCACAAACTCCGGGACAGGGGGCCGCTACGAGCAGTACTTC; size: .; V: TRBV7-2; D: TRBD1; J: TRBJ2-7
CDR3: CASSLVSGQGRIFGTDTQYF; DNA: TGTGCCAGCAGCTTGGTGTCGGGACAGGGGAGGATATTCGGTACAGATACGCAGTATTTT; size: .; V: TRBV5-4; D: TRBD1; J: TRBJ2-3